Listed below are T cell receptor beta chains from one sample, sequenced in a study of shared clonotypes between healthy human individuals. This table comes from immunoSEQ multiplex PCR, and its TCRdb copy is limited to in-frame clones, with some not included. The profile shows some 900,000 clones, approximately 76% of them singletons. The sequenced sample consisted of memory CD4+ T cells sorted from blood. These receptors originate from a man aged 18 to 30 in good health. Both conserved end residues are part of each CDR3. A D gene is named only where the DNA matches it firmly. Clone size appears in some rows only: once, few, many, or a class for an expanded clone.

j_call clone_size d_call v_call cdr3_aa cdr3_nt
TRBJ1-5 - - TRBV6-5 CASRLDSDSNQPQHF TGTGCCAGCAGGCTCGACAGCGATAGCAATCAGCCCCAGCATTTT
TRBJ1-2 once - TRBV6-5 CASRQGLYGYTF TGTGCCAGCAGACAGGGTCTCTATGGCTACACCTTC
TRBJ2-7 - - TRBV5-1 CASSLLAGTVVGEQYF TGCGCCAGCAGCTTGTTGGCAGGGACGGTTGTGGGCGAGCAGTACTTC
TRBJ1-1 - - TRBV4-2 CASSLVTDGNTEAFF TGTGCCAGCAGCTTGGTGACAGACGGGAACACTGAAGCTTTCTTT
TRBJ2-2 once TRBD1 TRBV4-1 CASSQAPVAFRTGLTNTGELFF TGCGCCAGCAGCCAAGCCCCGGTGGCTTTTAGGACAGGGTTAACGAACACCGGGGAGCTGTTTTTT
TRBJ2-7 - - TRBV15 CATSRDTSSYEQYF TGTGCCACCAGCAGAGACACAAGCTCCTACGAGCAGTACTTC
TRBJ2-6 once - TRBV7-2 CASSLRGRGSGANVLTF TGTGCCAGCAGCTTACGGGGCAGGGGCTCTGGGGCCAACGTCCTGACTTTC
TRBJ2-5 few TRBD1 TRBV10-1 CASSAGGSTETQYF TGCGCCAGCAGCGCAGGGGGCTCGACGGAGACCCAGTACTTC
TRBJ2-7 - TRBD2 TRBV6-1 CASSVAGDRYEQYF TGTGCCAGCAGTGTAGCGGGAGATCGGTACGAGCAGTACTTC
TRBJ2-5 - TRBD1 TRBV25-1 CASMRGQGWQETQYF TGTGCCAGCATGCGGGGACAGGGTTGGCAAGAGACCCAGTACTTC
TRBJ1-6 - - TRBV6-5 CASSLGGGGSPLHF TGTGCCAGCAGTTTGGGAGGGGGTGGTTCACCCCTCCACTTT
TRBJ1-1 few - TRBV5-4 CASSFQGTNTEAFF TGTGCCAGCAGCTTTCAGGGAACGAACACTGAAGCTTTCTTT
TRBJ1-1 - - TRBV29-1 CSVEMRQGNTEAFF TGCAGCGTTGAAATGCGTCAGGGGAACACTGAAGCTTTCTTT
TRBJ2-1 - - TRBV11-2 CASSGTWTFDEQFF TGTGCCAGCAGTGGGACTTGGACGTTCGATGAGCAGTTCTTC
TRBJ2-4 - - TRBV7-8 CASTPGTGILAKNIQYF TGTGCCAGCACCCCGGGAACGGGGATTCTAGCCAAAAACATTCAGTACTTC
TRBJ2-1 - TRBD2 TRBV7-2 CASSLAGLAGVNEQFF TGTGCCAGCAGCTTAGCGGGACTAGCGGGAGTGAATGAGCAGTTCTTC
TRBJ2-1 - - TRBV5-4 CASSLVPNEQFF TGTGCCAGCAGCTTGGTACCAAATGAGCAGTTCTTC
TRBJ1-1 - TRBD1 TRBV6-1 CASIEDRGQTEAFF TGTGCCAGCATAGAGGACAGGGGGCAAACTGAAGCTTTCTTT
TRBJ2-7 once TRBD2 TRBV7-2 CASSLSSGEGPQYEQYF TGTGCCAGCAGTCTCAGTAGCGGGGAGGGCCCTCAGTACGAGCAGTACTTC
TRBJ1-2 - - TRBV30 CAWRGDVDYGYTF TGTGCCTGGAGGGGGGATGTGGACTATGGCTACACCTTC
TRBJ1-2 - - TRBV7-9 CASSFNQGHNIGLGYTF TGTGCCAGCAGCTTCAACCAGGGACACAATATCGGGCTCGGCTACACCTTC
TRBJ1-5 - TRBD1 TRBV10-2 CASRTGATSNQPQHF TGCGCCAGCAGGACAGGGGCCACTAGCAATCAGCCCCAGCATTTT
TRBJ2-2 - TRBD2 TRBV2 CASRVTSGSPGELFF TGTGCCAGCAGGGTGACTAGCGGGAGCCCCGGGGAGCTGTTTTTT
TRBJ2-1 - - TRBV5-8 CASGDGIWIYNEQFF TGTGCCAGCGGGGACGGGATCTGGATCTACAATGAGCAGTTCTTC
TRBJ2-3 - - TRBV28 CASSKEDTSDTQYF TGTGCCAGCAGTAAAGAAGACACATCAGATACGCAGTATTTT
TRBJ1-1 - - TRBV19 CASSMGTPKKAFF TGTGCCAGTAGTATGGGCACACCCAAGAAAGCTTTCTTT
TRBJ2-1 - - TRBV2 CASTLDRNNEQFF TGTGCCAGCACCCTGGACAGAAACAATGAGCAGTTCTTC
TRBJ1-2 - - TRBV7-9 CASSPLNGGGYTF TGTGCCAGCAGCCCCCTCAACGGGGGGGGCTACACCTTC
TRBJ1-1 - TRBD1 TRBV14 CASSRQGVEAFF TGTGCCAGCAGCCGCCAGGGGGTTGAAGCTTTCTTT
TRBJ2-2 - - TRBV5-8 CASSLVEGSTGELFF TGTGCCAGCAGCTTGGTTGAGGGGTCCACTGGGGAGCTGTTTTTT
TRBJ2-3 - TRBD2 TRBV30 CAWTAGADTQYF TGTGCCTGGACGGCGGGGGCAGATACGCAGTATTTT
TRBJ2-3 - - TRBV29-1 CSVVTSLSTDTQYF TGCAGCGTTGTGACTTCTCTTAGCACAGATACGCAGTATTTT
TRBJ2-3 - - TRBV7-9 CASSQGGGTDTQYF TGTGCCAGCTCGCAGGGTGGAGGCACAGATACGCAGTATTTT